This T cell receptor beta chain was observed in a study of shared clonotypes between healthy human individuals. CDR1 and CDR2 (germline): SGDLS, YYNGEE. Trimming took off 2 bases at V and 0 bases at J, with 15 bases between the two ends. This CDR3 has 17 amino acids. This table comes from immunoSEQ multiplex PCR, and its TCRdb copy is limited to in-frame clones, with some not included. This sample yields approximately 1.4 million clones, of which under 99% are seen a single time; about 0.4% belongs to the top ten. Negatively enriched CD4+ T cells were divided by CD45RA into naive and memory. The clonotype originates from a man aged 30 to 39 in good health. The material sequenced was naive CD4+ T cells sorted from blood. The subset: CD45RA+ positively selected. V is TRBV9 and J is TRBJ1-3; TRBD1 might be the D (6 bases). This CDR3 is CASSVYRESSSGNTIYF. As DNA, the CDR3 is TGTGCCAGCAGCGTGTACAGGGAAAGTAGCTCTGGAAACACCATATATTTT.